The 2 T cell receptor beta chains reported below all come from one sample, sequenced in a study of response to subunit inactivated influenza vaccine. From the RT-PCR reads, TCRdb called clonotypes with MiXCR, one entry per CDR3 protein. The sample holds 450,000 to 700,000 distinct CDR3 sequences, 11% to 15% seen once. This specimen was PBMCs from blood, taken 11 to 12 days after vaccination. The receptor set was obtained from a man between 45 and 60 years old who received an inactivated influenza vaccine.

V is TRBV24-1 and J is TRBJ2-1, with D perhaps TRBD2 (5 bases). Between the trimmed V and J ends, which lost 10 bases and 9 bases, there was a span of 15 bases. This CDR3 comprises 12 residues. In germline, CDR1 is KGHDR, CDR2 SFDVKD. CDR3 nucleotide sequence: TGTGCCACAAGTACGGGGTCCGGTGAGCAGTTCTTC. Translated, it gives CATSTGSGEQFF.

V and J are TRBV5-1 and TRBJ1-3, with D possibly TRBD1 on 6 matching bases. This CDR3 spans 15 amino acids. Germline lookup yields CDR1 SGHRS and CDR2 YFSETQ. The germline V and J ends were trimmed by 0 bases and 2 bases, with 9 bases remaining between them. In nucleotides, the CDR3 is TGCGCCAGCAGCTTGGAACAGGGCGCTGGAAACACCATATATTTT. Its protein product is CASSLEQGAGNTIYF.